The table lists the clone carrying this T cell receptor (beta chain) with a few counts. The data were taken from a study of cytomegalovirus exposure and HLA in healthy donors. Amplification used 60 Vbeta primers and 13 Jbeta primers. The protocol was immunoSEQ multiplex PCR, while the TCRdb copy is restricted to in-frame clones and leaves out a portion. The sample has about 120,000 clones; 77% are singletons. The CDR3 has 12 residues. Germline V gene lookup returns CDR1 SGHVS and CDR2 FQNEAQ. Trimming removed 7 bases from V and 0 bases from J, with 7 bases in between. The receptor comes from a human donor in good health. The rearrangement joins TRBV7-8 to TRBJ2-7; D gene uncertain. Material for sequencing was PBMCs. The CDR3 spells CASTESSYEQYF. The CDR3 nucleotides read TGTGCCAGCACCGAGAGCTCCTACGAGCAGTACTTC.